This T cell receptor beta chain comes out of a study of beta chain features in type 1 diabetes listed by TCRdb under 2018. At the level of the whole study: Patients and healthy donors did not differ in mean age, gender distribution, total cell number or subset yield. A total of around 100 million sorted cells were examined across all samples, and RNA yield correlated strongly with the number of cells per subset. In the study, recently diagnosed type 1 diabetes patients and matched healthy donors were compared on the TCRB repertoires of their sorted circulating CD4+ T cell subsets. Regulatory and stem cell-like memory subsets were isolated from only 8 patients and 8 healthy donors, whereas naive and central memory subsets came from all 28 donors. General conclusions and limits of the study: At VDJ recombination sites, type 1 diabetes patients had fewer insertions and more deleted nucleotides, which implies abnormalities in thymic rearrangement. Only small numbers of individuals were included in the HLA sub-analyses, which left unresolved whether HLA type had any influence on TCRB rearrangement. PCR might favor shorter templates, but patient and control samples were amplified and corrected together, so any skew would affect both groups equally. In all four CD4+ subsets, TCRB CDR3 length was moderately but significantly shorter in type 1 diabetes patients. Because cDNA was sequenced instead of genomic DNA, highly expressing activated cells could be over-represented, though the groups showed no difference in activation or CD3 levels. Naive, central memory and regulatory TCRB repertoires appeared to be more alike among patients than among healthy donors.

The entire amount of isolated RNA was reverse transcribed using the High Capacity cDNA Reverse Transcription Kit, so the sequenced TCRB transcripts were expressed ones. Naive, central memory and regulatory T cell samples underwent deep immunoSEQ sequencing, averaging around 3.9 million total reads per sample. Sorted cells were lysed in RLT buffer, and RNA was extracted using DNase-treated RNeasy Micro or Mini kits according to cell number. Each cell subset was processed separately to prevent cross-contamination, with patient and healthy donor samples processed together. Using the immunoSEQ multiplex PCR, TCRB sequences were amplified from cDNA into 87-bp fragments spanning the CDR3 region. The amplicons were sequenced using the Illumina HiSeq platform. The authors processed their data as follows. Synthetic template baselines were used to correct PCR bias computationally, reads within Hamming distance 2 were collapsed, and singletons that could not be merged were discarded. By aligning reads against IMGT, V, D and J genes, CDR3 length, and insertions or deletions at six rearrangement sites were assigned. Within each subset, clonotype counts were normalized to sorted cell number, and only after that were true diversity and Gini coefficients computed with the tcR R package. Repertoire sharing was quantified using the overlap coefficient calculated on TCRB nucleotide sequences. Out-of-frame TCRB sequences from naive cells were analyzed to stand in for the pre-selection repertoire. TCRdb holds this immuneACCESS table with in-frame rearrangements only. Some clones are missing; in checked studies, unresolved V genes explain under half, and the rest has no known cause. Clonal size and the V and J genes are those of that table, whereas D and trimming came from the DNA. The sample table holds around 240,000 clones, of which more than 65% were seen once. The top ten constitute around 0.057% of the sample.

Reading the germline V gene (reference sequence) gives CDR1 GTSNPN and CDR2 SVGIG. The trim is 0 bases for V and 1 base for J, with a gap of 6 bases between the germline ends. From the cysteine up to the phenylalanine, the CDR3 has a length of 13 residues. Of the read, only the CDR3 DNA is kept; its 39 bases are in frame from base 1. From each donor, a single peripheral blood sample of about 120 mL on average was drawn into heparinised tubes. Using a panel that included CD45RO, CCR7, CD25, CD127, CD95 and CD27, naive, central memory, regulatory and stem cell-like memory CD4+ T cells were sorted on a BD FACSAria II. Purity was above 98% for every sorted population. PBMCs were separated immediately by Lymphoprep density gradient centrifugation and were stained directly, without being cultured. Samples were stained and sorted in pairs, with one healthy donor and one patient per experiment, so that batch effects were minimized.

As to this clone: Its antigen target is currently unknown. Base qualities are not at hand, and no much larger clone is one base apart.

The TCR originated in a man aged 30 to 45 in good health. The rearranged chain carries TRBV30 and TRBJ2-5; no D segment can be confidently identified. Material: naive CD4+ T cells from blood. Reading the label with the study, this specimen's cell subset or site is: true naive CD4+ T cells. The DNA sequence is TGTGCCTGGAGTGTAAGACCCCAAGAGACCCAGTACTTC. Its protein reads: CAWSVRPQETQYF.